This entry lists 25 T cell receptor beta chains sequenced from one sample in a study of blood T cell repertoires in COVID-19. Clones were sequenced by immunoSEQ multiplex PCR, and TCRdb holds only the in-frame ones, with some missing. Of about 200,000 clones in the sample, 70% to 90% were seen once. Sample: peripheral blood. The receptors derive from a woman older than 75 with acute or convalescent COVID-19.

The gene calls are TRBV2 and TRBJ1-4; D is possibly TRBD1 (5 bases). V dropped 7 bases and J dropped 5 bases, with 8 bases sitting between them. This CDR3 comprises 12 residues. From germline, CDR1 is SNHLY and CDR2 FYNNEI. The CDR3 DNA reads TGTGCCAGCAACAGGTTGAATGAAAAACTGTTTTTT. The encoded protein is CASNRLNEKLFF.

There are a few counts of this clone. Other DNA sequences in this specimen translate into the identical CDR3. This chain links TRBV7-2 with TRBJ2-1; 10 nucleotides line up with TRBD2. V lost 3 bases, J lost 4 bases, and 3 bases stayed unmatched. Germline-derived CDR1 and CDR2 are SGHTA and FQGNSA. This CDR3 spans 15 amino acids. The CDR3 loop reads CASSLTSGPYNEQFF. DNA of the CDR3: TGTGCCAGCAGCTTGACTAGCGGGCCTTACAATGAGCAGTTCTTC. Full variable domain (missing parts from reference TRBV7-2 and TRBJ2-1): GAGVSQSPSNKVTEKGKDVELRCDPISGHTALYWYRQSLGQGLEFLIYFQGNSAPDKSGLPSDRFSAERTGGSVSTLTIQRTQQEDSAVYLCASSLTSGPYNEQFFGPGTRLTVL.

V is TRBV9 and J is TRBJ1-5; the D gene is possibly TRBD1 (6 bases). Looked up from germline, CDR1 is SGDLS and CDR2 is YYNGEE. The CDR3 runs to 14 residues. V lost 0 bases to trimming and J lost 6 bases, with 10 bases between them. The CDR3 sequence is CASSVDQGPQPQHF. DNA of the CDR3: TGTGCCAGCAGCGTAGATCAGGGGCCTCAGCCCCAGCATTTT.

The V call is TRBV27, the J call TRBJ1-2; 8 nucleotides match TRBD1. The CDR3 loop spans 16 amino acids. The V segment lost 5 bases and the J segment 2 bases; nucleotides outside the gene matches: 10. The germline V gene encodes CDR1 MNHEY and CDR2 SMNVEV (reference sequence). The CDR3 DNA sequence: TGTGCCAGCAGTCCCAACGGACAGGGCGGAAACTATGGCTACACCTTC. This gives the protein CASSPNGQGGNYGYTF.

The chain joins TRBV6-2 or TRBV6-3 to TRBJ1-6; D remains ambiguous. This CDR3 spans 15 amino acids. Per germline, CDR1 MNHEY and CDR2 SVGEGT. Trimming took off 6 bases at V and 9 bases at J, with 18 bases between the two ends. The DNA for the CDR3 is TGTGCCAGCAGCAAAACGAGCTCCGCCGTTTCACCCCTCCACTTT. Translating gives CASSKTSSAVSPLHF.

The chain uses TRBV18 and TRBJ2-5; D gene ambiguous. V lost 3 bases and J 3 bases, leaving 5 bases between the germline ends. Germline values: CDR1 KGHSH, CDR2 LQKENI. This CDR3 contains 12 residues. The DNA for the CDR3 is TGTGCCAGCTCACCGTCAAAAGAGACCCAGTACTTC. Encoded protein: CASSPSKETQYF.

The rearrangement uses TRBV7-2 and TRBJ2-2; D remains ambiguous. Deletions cut 8 bases from V and 0 bases from J, with 7 bases between. The CDR3 contains 13 residues. Germline assignment: CDR1 SGHTA and CDR2 FQGNSA. The CDR3 is CASRGANTGELFF. DNA for the CDR3: TGTGCCAGCCGCGGAGCGAACACCGGGGAGCTGTTTTTT.

This clone was recorded a few times. This same CDR3 is encoded by further DNA sequences in the sample. The V call is TRBV4-1, the J call TRBJ1-1; D is unclear. Germline CDR1 and CDR2: MGHRA and YSYEKL. Between the trimmed V and J ends, which lost 1 base and 6 bases, there was a span of 6 bases. The CDR3 has 12 residues. CDR3: CASSQGASEAFF. The DNA for the CDR3 is TGCGCCAGCAGCCAAGGGGCGTCTGAAGCTTTCTTT.

To note about this clone: As the CDR3 is not closed by the conserved phenylalanine or tryptophan, this likely results from a read error. The DNA is left out, because the CDR3 cannot be placed on it with certainty; the CDR3 is given as TCRdb lists it. The chain carries TRBV5-1 and TRBJ2-3; the D call of TRBD2 is as the table states it, not checked on the DNA. Germline V CDR1 and CDR2: SGHRS, YFSETQ. The CDR3 has 16 residues if both end residues are counted. The CDR3 here is CASSLAGLAGGTDTQL.

The chain has TRBV9 and TRBJ2-5; 9 positions agree with TRBD2. After removal of 2 bases from V and 5 bases from J, the junction contained 7 bases not matched to a gene. The CDR3 loop spans 15 amino acids. In germline, CDR1 is SGDLS, CDR2 YYNGEE. Here the CDR3 reads CASSVFSGSGETQYF. The CDR3 DNA reads TGTGCCAGCAGCGTTTTTAGCGGGAGCGGGGAGACCCAGTACTTC. The full variable domain, rest sourced from reference TRBV9 and TRBJ2-5, is DSGVTQTPKHLITATGQRVTLRCSPRSGDLSVYWYQQSLDQGLQFLIQYYNGEERAKGNILERFSAQQFPDLHSELNLSSLELGDSALYFCASSVFSGSGETQYFGPGTRLLVL.

The rearrangement uses TRBV12-5 and TRBJ2-3, with a tentative D call TRBD2 (6 bases). V lost 1 base to trimming and J lost 4 bases, with 6 bases between them. Germline V lookup: CDR1 LGHNT, CDR2 FRNRAP. The CDR3 consists of 13 residues. The CDR3: CASGLGDSDTQYF. In nucleotides, the CDR3 is TGTGCTAGTGGTTTGGGGGACTCAGATACGCAGTATTTT.

The rearrangement joins TRBV7-2 to TRBJ2-6; 8 bases fit TRBD1. The germline V gene encodes CDR1 SGHTA and CDR2 FQGNSA. The V and J ends lost 2 bases and 2 bases, in that order; junction bases with no gene match: 5. This CDR3 spans 17 amino acids. The CDR3 loop reads CASSLSPGGAGANVLTF. CDR3 DNA sequence: TGTGCCAGCAGCTTAAGCCCAGGGGGCGCTGGGGCCAACGTCCTGACTTTC. Supplemented by reference TRBV7-2 and TRBJ2-6, the full variable domain reads GAGVSQSPSNKVTEKGKDVELRCDPISGHTALYWYRQSLGQGLEFLIYFQGNSAPDKSGLPSDRFSAERTGGSVSTLTIQRTQQEDSAVYLCASSLSPGGAGANVLTFGAGSRLTVL.

The chain links TRBV19 to TRBJ1-6; tentatively, D is TRBD1 (5 bases). CDR1 LNHDA and CDR2 SQIVND come from the germline V gene (reference sequence). The CDR3 totals 16 residues. Trimming took off 6 bases at V and 0 bases at J, with 12 bases between the two ends. This chain's CDR3 is CASRGASSSYNSPLHF. For the CDR3, the DNA is TGTGCCAGTAGAGGGGCCAGTAGCTCCTATAATTCACCCCTCCACTTT. Full variable domain (remainder filled in from reference TRBV19 and TRBJ1-6): DGGITQSPKYLFRKEGQNVTLSCEQNLNHDAMYWYRQDPGQGLRLIYYSQIVNDFQKGDIAEGYSVSREKKESFPLTVTSAQKNPTAFYLCASRGASSSYNSPLHFGNGTRLTVT.

The chain uses TRBV7-3 and TRBJ2-1; 7 nucleotides line up with TRBD2. This CDR3 contains 14 residues. Germline CDR1 and CDR2: SGHTA and FQGTGA. The V and J ends lost 2 bases and 9 bases, in that order; junction bases with no gene match: 7. In DNA, the CDR3 is TGTGCCAGCAGCTTAGGCGGGAGTCAGGGTGAGCAGTTCTTC. Translation: CASSLGGSQGEQFF.

This chain uses TRBV30 with TRBJ2-7, with a possible D match to TRBD1 (5 bases). Trimming took 0 bases from V and 3 from J, leaving 12 bases between them. This CDR3 comprises 14 residues. The germline V gene encodes CDR1 GTSNPN and CDR2 SVGIG (reference sequence). CDR3 sequence (DNA): TGTGCCTGGAGTGTACGAGGACACCTCTACGAGCAGTACTTC. This gives the protein CAWSVRGHLYEQYF.

CDR3 nucleotide sequence: TGTGCCAGCAGTTACTCGAGCCCCCAGAACACTGAAGCTTTCTTT. Its protein is CASSYSSPQNTEAFF. This chain joins TRBV6-6 and TRBJ1-1; the D is unclear. CDR1 and CDR2 (germline): MNHNY, SVGAGI (reference sequence). The CDR3 length is 15 residues. Trimming left V 0 bases short and J 1 base short, with 9 bases between.

This chain joins TRBV10-2 and TRBJ1-6; no definite D call. V lost 7 bases, J lost 7 bases, and 8 bases lay in between. CDR3 length: 12 residues. CDR1 WSHSY and CDR2 SAAADI come from the germline V gene. Here the CDR3 reads CASTRENSPLHF. The CDR3 bases are TGCGCCAGCACCCGGGAGAATTCACCCCTCCACTTT.

This clone was seen a single time. The chain employs TRBV30 and TRBJ1-1; TRBD1 aligns across 7 bases. The length of the CDR3 is 17 residues. V trimming: 1 base; J trimming: 3 bases; junction bases outside the gene matches: 14. Germline lookup yields CDR1 GTSNPN and CDR2 SVGIG (reference sequence). The CDR3 coding sequence is TGTGCCTGGAGTGCGCCGGGACAGTTCTCAGCGGACACTGAAGCTTTCTTT. It encodes CAWSAPGQFSADTEAFF.

The rearrangement joins TRBV24-1 to TRBJ2-5, with D possibly matching TRBD2 (6 bases). CDR3 length: 12 amino acids. V lost 9 bases, J lost 4 bases, and 11 bases lay in between. CDR1 KGHDR and CDR2 SFDVKD come from the germline V gene. In DNA, the CDR3 is TGTGCCACCGGGGAGGCGGGAGAGACCCAGTACTTC. It yields the protein CATGEAGETQYF.

J is TRBJ2-3 and V is TRBV5-1; 11 bases line up with TRBD2. This CDR3 spans 18 amino acids. Germline V gene data show CDR1 as SGHRS and CDR2 as YFSETQ. J was trimmed by 5 bases and V by 0 bases; bases with no gene match: 11. CDR3 protein: CASSLAGLAGGLGDTQYF. CDR3 DNA sequence: TGCGCCAGCAGCTTGGCCGGGCTAGCGGGAGGTTTGGGAGATACGCAGTATTTT. The full variable domain, with the rest looked up from reference TRBV5-1 and TRBJ2-3, is KAGVTQTPRYLIKTRGQQVTLSCSPISGHRSVSWYQQTPGQGLQFLFEYFSETQRNKGNFPGRFSGRQFSNSRSEMNVSTLELGDSALYLCASSLAGLAGGLGDTQYFGPGTRLTVL.

The rearrangement links TRBV18 to TRBJ2-1, with D perhaps TRBD1 (5 bases). Trimming stripped 0 bases from V and 8 bases from J, with 11 bases between. Germline lookup yields CDR1 KGHSH and CDR2 LQKENI. The CDR3 is 14 residues long. The CDR3 region has the DNA TGTGCCAGCTCACCACCGGGCAGGGAAGATGAGCAGTTCTTC. It yields the protein CASSPPGREDEQFF.

The CDR3 DNA sequence: TGTGCCAGCAGCTTTGCTGGACTAGCGGGTTACAATGAGCAGTTCTTC. Protein sequence: CASSFAGLAGYNEQFF. This chain connects TRBV5-6 to TRBJ2-1; TRBD2 aligns across 11 bases. The V gene end was trimmed by 2 bases and the J gene end by 4 bases; junction bases not matched to a gene: 5. The germline gives CDR1 SGHDT, CDR2 YYEEEE. The CDR3 sequence is 16 residues long.

This clone was counted once. The chain uses TRBV7-8 and TRBJ2-1; 7 positions agree with TRBD1. Germline V gene data show CDR1 as SGHVS and CDR2 as FQNEAQ. This CDR3 has 15 amino acids. V gave up 1 base and J gave up 8 bases; unmatched junction bases: 8. CDR3: CASSLEGDSFDEQFF. CDR3 nucleotide sequence: TGTGCCAGCAGCTTAGAAGGGGACAGCTTCGATGAGCAGTTCTTC.

The chain is built from TRBV6-2 or TRBV6-3 and TRBJ2-3; D may be TRBD2 (5 bases). Trimming cost V 4 bases and J 0 bases, with 11 bases left between them. Germline lookup yields CDR1 MNHEY and CDR2 SVGEGT. CDR3 length: 15 amino acids. CDR3 amino acids: CASSSPTTSTDTQYF. The CDR3 region has the DNA TGTGCCAGCAGTTCCCCGACTACTAGCACAGATACGCAGTATTTT.

The chain employs TRBV13 and TRBJ2-3, with 7 bases identical to TRBD2. CDR1 PRHDT and CDR2 FYEKMQ come from the germline V gene (reference sequence). V gave up 1 base and J gave up 3 bases; unmatched junction bases: 7. CDR3 length: 16 amino acids. This chain's CDR3 is CASSLDQGGSTDTQYF. In nucleotides, the CDR3 is TGTGCCAGCAGCTTAGACCAGGGCGGGAGTACAGATACGCAGTATTTT.